This note documents a single TCR beta chain sequence. The CDR3 covers 13 residues. Trimming left V 6 bases short and J 1 base short, with 9 bases between. Germline assignment: CDR1 KGHSH and CDR2 LQKENI. These data come from a study of PD-1 blockade in mismatch repair-deficient tumors. Study-level background: Patients had 12 to 13 mismatch repair-deficient cancer types and were previously treated and progressing.

PCR or immunohistochemistry showed mismatch repair deficiency in every enrolled patient. The assay was immunoSEQ multiplex PCR, and TCRdb's table has in-frame clones only and misses some. The top ten clones hold about 3.3% of a sample with 30,000 to 35,000 clones, 65% to 85% of them seen once. J is TRBJ1-1 and V is TRBV18, with D perhaps matching TRBD1 (5 bases). This receptor was obtained from an adult with mismatch repair-deficient cancer. This specimen was PBMCs, taken roughly 6 weeks after starting pembrolizumab. Here the CDR3 DNA reads TGTGCCAGCTCCCAAACAGGGAACACTGAAGCTTTCTTT. It yields the protein CASSQTGNTEAFF.